The next 3 T cell receptor beta chains were all read from a single sample in a study of cytomegalovirus exposure and HLA in healthy donors. The PCR made use of 60 Vbeta and 13 Jbeta primers. The data were produced by immunoSEQ multiplex PCR, yet TCRdb's version contains in-frame clones alone and is incomplete. In total, the table holds about 130,000 clones. The sample comprised PBMCs. All receptors derive from a middle-aged man in good health and CMV-seronegative.

This chain links TRBV6-5 with TRBJ1-5, with D maybe TRBD1 (5 bases). The CDR3 covers 15 residues. CDR1 is MNHEY, CDR2 SVGAGI, per germline. Trimming pared 0 bases from V and 3 bases from J, leaving 9 bases between. CDR3 residues: CASSYSGQSNQPQHF. The CDR3 nucleotides read TGTGCCAGCAGTTACTCGGGGCAGTCCAATCAGCCCCAGCATTTT.

CDR3 nucleotides: TGTGCCAGCAGTTTCGGTCCGGGACAGGGAAACTATGGCTACACCTTC. Amino acid sequence: CASSFGPGQGNYGYTF. The rearrangement uses TRBV6-5 and TRBJ1-2, with TRBD1 matching over 9 bases. Germline loops: CDR1 MNHEY, CDR2 SVGAGI. This CDR3 comprises 16 residues. The junction had 8 bases not matched to a gene; V was cut back by 4 bases and J by 2 bases.

The chain recombines TRBV6-4 with TRBJ1-2; D not resolved. Germline V CDR1 and CDR2: MRHNA, SNTAGT. The length of the CDR3 is 15 residues. Trimming pared 5 bases from V and 6 bases from J, leaving 19 bases between. The CDR3 spells CASSQNSQLRDGYTF. The CDR3 region has the DNA TGTGCCAGCAGTCAAAATAGCCAGCTGCGGGATGGCTACACCTTC.